A selection of T cell receptor beta chains follows, all from one sample in a study of metastatic and nonmetastatic thyroid tumors. TCRdb re-analyzed the PCR reads using MiXCR. The sample holds 84,000 or so clones, 8.6% seen once. Source material: blood. These receptors were obtained from a female donor with papillary thyroid cancer or a benign thyroid nodule (not recorded which). Some clones in this sample may be carry-over from other donors' samples. Each CDR3 is given with its conserved first and last residue. The D gene is left open where the match is weak. Size is stated for part of the rows, as once, few or many counts, or as a class when the clone is expanded.

CDR3 DNA,CDR3 protein,D gene,clone size,J gene,V gene
TGTGCCAGCAGTGAATTATCGGGGGGCAATCAGCCCCAGCATTTT,CASSELSGGNQPQHF,.,few,TRBJ1-5,TRBV6-1
TGTGCCAGCAGTGAAGACCTGGGGCGAATCTATGGCTACACCTTC,CASSEDLGRIYGYTF,.,.,TRBJ1-2,TRBV6-1
TGTGCCAGCAGCCAAGATCCGGGGGGGACCCAGTACTTC,CASSQDPGGTQYF,TRBD2,many,TRBJ2-5,TRBV3-1
TGCAGTGCCCCCGGGACAGGGGACTATGGCTACACCTTC,CSAPGTGDYGYTF,TRBD1,many,TRBJ1-2,TRBV20-1
TGTGCCAGCTCACCGACAGGGCGGCGGGAGACCCAGTACTTC,CASSPTGRRETQYF,TRBD1,.,TRBJ2-5,TRBV18
TGTGCCAGCAGCCCCTCCAGTCCCGGGGAGCTGTTTTTT,CASSPSSPGELFF,.,many,TRBJ2-2,TRBV9
TGTGCCAGCAGTGGGGGGGCGCATCCCAATGAAAAACTGTTTTTT,CASSGGAHPNEKLFF,.,many,TRBJ1-4,TRBV6-4
TGTGCCAGCAGTGAATTCGACAGCTACGAGCAGTACTTC,CASSEFDSYEQYF,.,many,TRBJ2-7,TRBV6-1
TGTGCCAGCACCTCTAGCGGGGGGGCCCAAGAGACCCAGCACTTC,CASTSSGGAQETQHF,TRBD2,few,TRBJ2-5,TRBV6-1
TGTGCCAGCAGCGCGACGCAGGGGGCTTGGGAGCAGTACTTC,CASSATQGAWEQYF,TRBD1,few,TRBJ2-7,TRBV2
TGTGCCAGCAGTTGGACAGGGGGCCCAGATACGCAGTATTTT,CASSWTGGPDTQYF,TRBD1,many,TRBJ2-3,TRBV12-3/TRBV12-4
TGCGCCAGCAGCTTGGAACAGAAGTCTCGGATATACGAGCAGTACTTC,CASSLEQKSRIYEQYF,.,once,TRBJ2-7,TRBV5-1
TGCAGCGACCAGGGCCACGGGGAGCTGTTTTTT,CSDQGHGELFF,.,many,TRBJ2-2,TRBV29-1
TGTGCCAGCAGCCAAGAAGGCCCGGGTGGAGCTTTCTTT,CASSQEGPGGAFF,.,many,TRBJ1-1,TRBV4-2
TGTGCCAGCAGTTCTCCGGGACAAAGTGACTATGGCTACACCTTC,CASSSPGQSDYGYTF,.,.,TRBJ1-2,TRBV28
TGTGCCAGCAGCTTCGGGATTAAGGCAGAGACCCAGTACTTC,CASSFGIKAETQYF,.,many,TRBJ2-5,TRBV7-8
TGCGCCAGCAGCTTCGACAGCTTCAATGAGCAGTTCTTC,CASSFDSFNEQFF,.,many,TRBJ2-1,TRBV5-1
TGTGCCAGCAGCTTAGAAGGGGGGGTGGCCGGGGAGCTGTTTTTT,CASSLEGGVAGELFF,.,many,TRBJ2-2,TRBV7-8
TGTGCCAGCAGCTTGGGACAGGGGGTAGATACGCAGTATTTT,CASSLGQGVDTQYF,TRBD1,many,TRBJ2-3,TRBV5-5
TGTGCCAGCGCCGACAATGAGCAGTTCTTC,CASADNEQFF,.,.,TRBJ2-1,TRBV6-2/TRBV6-3
TGTGCCAGCAGTTCCGACAGAGGTAACACCATATATTTT,CASSSDRGNTIYF,.,many,TRBJ1-3,TRBV6-2/TRBV6-3
TGTGCCAGCAGTCTCGGGACAGGGACAGGCTACACCTTC,CASSLGTGTGYTF,TRBD1,many,TRBJ1-2,TRBV28
TGTGCCAGCAAAACAGGGGCCAAAAACATTCAGTACTTC,CASKTGAKNIQYF,.,many,TRBJ2-4,TRBV6-1
TGCGCCAGCAGCTTGGACAGGGCTGGCTACACCTTC,CASSLDRAGYTF,.,.,TRBJ1-2,TRBV5-1
TGCGCCAGCAGCTTGTTGGCGAGCTCCTACAATGAGCAGTTCTTC,CASSLLASSYNEQFF,.,many,TRBJ2-1,TRBV5-1
TGTGCCAGCAGTGACTCCGGGACAGGGGGCACAGATACGCAGTATTTT,CASSDSGTGGTDTQYF,TRBD1,few,TRBJ2-3,TRBV6-4
TGCAGCGTTCCTTACCTACCGGGAAGGGGAGGCTACACCTTC,CSVPYLPGRGGYTF,.,many,TRBJ1-2,TRBV29-1
TGTGCCAGCAGTTTAAGTGAAGACCTGCCCTACACTGAAGCTTTCTTT,CASSLSEDLPYTEAFF,.,many,TRBJ1-1,TRBV12-3/TRBV12-4
TGTGCCAGCAGTTTACAGGGTGGCAGCGGGTTGAGTTTT,CASSLQGGSGLSF,.,many,TRBJ1-5,TRBV27
TGTGCTAGTGGTTTGTGGCTAGCAAACACCGGGGAGCTGTTTTTT,CASGLWLANTGELFF,.,many,TRBJ2-2,TRBV12-5
TGTGCCAGCAGCCAAGCCAATCGCATAAAAGACTACAATGAGCAGTTCTTC,CASSQANRIKDYNEQFF,.,few,TRBJ2-1,TRBV3-1
TGTGCCAGCAGTAAACAGGTCGACTCTGGAAACACCATATATTTT,CASSKQVDSGNTIYF,.,many,TRBJ1-3,TRBV6-1
TGTGCCAGCAGCTTAGGTTTAAATCAGCCCCAGCATTTT,CASSLGLNQPQHF,.,many,TRBJ1-5,TRBV7-2